This T cell receptor (beta chain) was recorded in a study of blood T cell repertoires in COVID-19. In the authors' methods: Researchers report that nucleated cell counts were estimated from reference gene primer amplification. The protocol was immunoSEQ multiplex PCR, while the TCRdb copy is restricted to in-frame clones and leaves out a portion. Clone size and the V and J calls come from that table; the DNA yielded D and trimming. The repertoire holds some 220,000 clones, roughly 80% seen once, with over 7% in the top ten. The CDR3 spans 14 residues. CDR1 and CDR2 from the germline V gene are SGHTA and FQGNSA. V lost 5 bases and J 7 bases, leaving 16 bases between the germline ends.

Source material: peripheral blood. The receptor was isolated from a woman aged 65 to 85 with acute or convalescent COVID-19. This chain uses TRBV7-2 with TRBJ2-3, with a tentative D call TRBD2 (5 bases). The CDR3 protein is CASSPRPLGNTQYF. DNA of the CDR3: TGTGCCAGCAGCCCAAGACCCCTCGGGAATACGCAGTATTTT.